Below are 8 T cell receptor beta chains sequenced from a single sample in a study of breast tumors, draining lymph nodes, adjacent tissues. TCRdb itself ran the multiplex PCR reads through MiXCR, one entry per CDR3 protein. The sample lists more than 200,000 distinct CDR3 sequences; less than 40% were seen once. The lymph nodes were axillary draining lymph nodes from breast cancer patients. Sequencing used axillary lymph node tissue. Source of these receptors: a female donor with breast cancer. Some clones in this sample may be carry-over from other donors' samples.

This clonotype was detected ten times or more. The CDR3 DNA is TGTGCCAGCAGCCAAGATAGGGGGGAAGGGTTTGATGAGCAGTTCTTC. Translating gives CASSQDRGEGFDEQFF. The genes are TRBV4-2 and TRBJ2-1, with D perhaps being TRBD1 or TRBD2 (6 bases each). V shed 0 bases and J shed 8 bases, with 17 bases lying between them. The germline CDR1 and CDR2 sequences are LGHNA and YNFKEQ. The CDR3 totals 16 residues.

This clonotype was counted only a few times. A much larger clone lies a single base off, so this may be a read error. The rearrangement links TRBV6-5 to TRBJ2-1; 9 bases line up with TRBD2. V gave up 5 bases and J gave up 5 bases; unmatched junction bases: 13. Germline-derived CDR1 and CDR2 are MNHEY and SVGAGI. This CDR3 is built from 17 residues. CDR3 protein: CASSHTPIAGVHNEQFF. In nucleotides, the CDR3 is TGTGCCAGCAGTCACACCCCTATAGCGGGAGTTCACAATGAGCAGTTCTTC.

This clonotype came up many times. This chain uses TRBV11-2 with TRBJ2-1, with TRBD2 identical over 7 bases. This CDR3 has 16 residues. The V segment lost 5 bases and the J segment 4 bases; nucleotides outside the gene matches: 11. Germline lookup yields CDR1 SGHAT and CDR2 FQNNGV. The CDR3 loop reads CASSRRGAGEYNEQFF. CDR3 DNA: TGTGCCAGCAGCCGGCGAGGCGCGGGGGAGTACAATGAGCAGTTCTTC.

This clonotype came up many times. The chain has TRBV11-2 and TRBJ2-1; D is unresolved. In germline, CDR1 is SGHAT, CDR2 FQNNGV. The V and J ends lost 3 bases and 4 bases respectively, with 10 bases between them. The CDR3 consists of 14 residues. In DNA form, the CDR3 reads TGTGCCAGCAGCTTTTTAGGGCCGTACAATGAGCAGTTCTTC. The encoded protein is CASSFLGPYNEQFF. The full variable domain, in which reference TRBV11-2 and TRBJ2-1 provide the parts outside the CDR3, is EAGVAQSPRYKIIEKRQSVAFWCNPISGHATLYWYQQILGQGPKLLIQFQNNGVVDDSQLPKDRFSAERLKGVDSTLKIQPAKLEDSAVYLCASSFLGPYNEQFFGPGTRLTVL.

V and J are TRBV4-3 and TRBJ1-2; TRBD1 matches at 9 bases. Germline V gives CDR1 LGHNA, CDR2 YSLEER. The CDR3 covers 14 residues. The ends lost 5 bases at V and 6 bases at J; junction bases unmatched: 7. CDR3 amino acids: CASSDQQGANGYTF. DNA of the CDR3: TGCGCCAGCAGCGACCAACAGGGGGCTAATGGCTACACCTTC.

This clonotype has ten or more counts. The CDR3 sequence is CASSSGRANKLFF. In nucleotides, the CDR3 is TGTGCCAGCAGTAGTGGACGGGCGAATAAACTGTTTTTT. The chain links TRBV11-3 to TRBJ1-4, with D hard to call. This CDR3 spans 13 amino acids. CDR1 and CDR2 (germline): SGHNT, YENEEA. V lost 6 bases and J lost 11, with 16 bases in between.

The table lists this clonotype with many counts. V is TRBV5-8 and J is TRBJ2-5; either TRBD1 or TRBD2 may supply D (6 bases each). CDR1 and CDR2 (germline): SGHTS, YDEGEE. V was shortened by 1 base and J by 2 bases, with 24 bases between the two germline ends. CDR3 length: 19 residues. The DNA for the CDR3 is TGTGCCAGCAGCTTGTACGGACAAGGGGGGTGGGTGGTACAAGAGACCCAGTACTTC. Protein: CASSLYGQGGWVVQETQYF.

Comments on this clonotype: One end of the junction varies from germline; a read error may be responsible. The V and J genes are TRBV20-1 and TRBJ1-4; possibly TRBD1 for D (5 bases). The CDR3 has 14 residues. Germline-derived CDR1 and CDR2 are DFQATT and SNEGSKA (reference sequence). The CDR3 spells CSARGGSRNEELFF. CDR3 in DNA: TGCAGTGCTAGAGGGGGCAGTCGTAATGAAGAACTGTTTTTT.